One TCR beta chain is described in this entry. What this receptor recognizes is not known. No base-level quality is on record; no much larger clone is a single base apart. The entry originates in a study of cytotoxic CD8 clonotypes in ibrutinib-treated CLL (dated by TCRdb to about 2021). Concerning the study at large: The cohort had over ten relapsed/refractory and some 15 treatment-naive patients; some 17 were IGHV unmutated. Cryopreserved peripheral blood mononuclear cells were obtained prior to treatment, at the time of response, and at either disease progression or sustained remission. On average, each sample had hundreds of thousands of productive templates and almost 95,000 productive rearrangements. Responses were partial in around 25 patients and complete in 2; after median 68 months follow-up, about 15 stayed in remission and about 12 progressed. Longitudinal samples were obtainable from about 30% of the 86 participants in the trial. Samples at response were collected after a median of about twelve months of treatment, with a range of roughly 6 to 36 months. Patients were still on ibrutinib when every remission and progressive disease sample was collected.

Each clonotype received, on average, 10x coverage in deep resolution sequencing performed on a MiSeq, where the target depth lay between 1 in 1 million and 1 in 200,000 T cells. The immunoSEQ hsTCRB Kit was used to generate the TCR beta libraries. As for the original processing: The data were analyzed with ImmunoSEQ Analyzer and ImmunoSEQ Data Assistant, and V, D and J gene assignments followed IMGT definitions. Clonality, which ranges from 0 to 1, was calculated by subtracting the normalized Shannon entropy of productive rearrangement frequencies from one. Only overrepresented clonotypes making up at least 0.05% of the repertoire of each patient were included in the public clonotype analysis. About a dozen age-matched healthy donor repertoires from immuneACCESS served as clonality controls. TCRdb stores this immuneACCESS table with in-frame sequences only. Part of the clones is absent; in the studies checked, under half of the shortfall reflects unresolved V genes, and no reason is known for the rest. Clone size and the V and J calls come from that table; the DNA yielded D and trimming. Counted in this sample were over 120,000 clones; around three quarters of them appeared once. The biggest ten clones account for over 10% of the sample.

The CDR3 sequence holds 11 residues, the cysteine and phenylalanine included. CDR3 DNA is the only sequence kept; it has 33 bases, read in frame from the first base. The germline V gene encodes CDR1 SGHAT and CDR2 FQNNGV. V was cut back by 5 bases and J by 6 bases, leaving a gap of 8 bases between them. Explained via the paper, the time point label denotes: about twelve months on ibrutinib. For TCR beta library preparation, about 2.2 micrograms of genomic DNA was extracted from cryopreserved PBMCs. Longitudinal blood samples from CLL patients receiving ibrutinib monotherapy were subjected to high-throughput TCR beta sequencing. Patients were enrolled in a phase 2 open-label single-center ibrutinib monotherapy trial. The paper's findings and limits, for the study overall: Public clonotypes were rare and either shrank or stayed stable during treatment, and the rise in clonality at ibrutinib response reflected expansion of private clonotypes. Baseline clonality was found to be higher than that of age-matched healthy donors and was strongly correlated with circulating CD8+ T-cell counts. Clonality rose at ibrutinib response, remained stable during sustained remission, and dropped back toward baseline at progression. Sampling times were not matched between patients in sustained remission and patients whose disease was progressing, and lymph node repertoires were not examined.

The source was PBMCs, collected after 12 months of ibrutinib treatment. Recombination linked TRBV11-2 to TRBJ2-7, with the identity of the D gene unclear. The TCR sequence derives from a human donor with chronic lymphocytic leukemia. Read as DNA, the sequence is TGTGCCAGCAGCACAAGCCGCGAGCAGTACTTC. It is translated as CASSTSREQYF.